These 10 T cell receptor beta chains originate from one sample sequenced in a study of T cell responses to AZD1222 COVID-19 vaccine. Clones were sequenced by immunoSEQ multiplex PCR, and TCRdb holds only the in-frame ones, with some missing. The profile shows some 140,000 clones, over 85% of them singletons. Sequencing was performed on peripheral blood, taken on day 0 of AZD1222 vaccination. The receptors shown here come from an adult in good health.

This sequence joins TRBV24-1 and TRBJ2-7, with TRBD1 as a possible D gene (6 bases). Trimming cost V 0 bases and J 4 bases, with 18 bases left between them. Germline-derived CDR1 and CDR2 are KGHDR and SFDVKD. The CDR3 loop spans 17 amino acids. CDR3 nucleotide sequence: TGTGCCACCAGTGATTTGCGGTCGAAGGGGGTGGGGTACGAGCAGTACTTC. Translation: CATSDLRSKGVGYEQYF.

A single count supports this clone. The V and J genes are TRBV12-3 or TRBV12-4 and TRBJ1-2; 9 bases align to TRBD1. Trimming cost V 6 bases and J 7 bases; bases outside gene matches: 6. The CDR3 length is 13 residues. The CDR3 spells CASRVTGGLGYTF. CDR3 nucleotide sequence: TGTGCCAGCAGGGTCACAGGGGGCCTTGGCTACACCTTC.

The chain uses TRBV24-1 and TRBJ1-1; D possibly corresponds to TRBD1 (5 bases). The CDR3 is 16 amino acids. Between the trimmed V and J ends, which lost 4 bases and 1 base, there was a span of 15 bases. CDR1 is KGHDR, CDR2 SFDVKD, per germline. CDR3 residues: CATSEIRDYSNTEAFF. The CDR3 DNA sequence: TGTGCCACCAGTGAGATCAGGGATTACTCGAACACTGAAGCTTTCTTT.

CDR3 region: CASSSPGQGANGYTF. The CDR3 nucleotides are TGTGCCAGCAGCTCACCGGGACAGGGGGCGAATGGCTACACCTTC. This rearrangement joins TRBV5-4 to TRBJ1-2; TRBD1 matches 12 bases. Looked up from germline, CDR1 is SGHNT and CDR2 is YYREEE (reference sequence). The trim removed 3 bases at V and 6 bases at J, leaving 6 bases unmatched. The CDR3 is made up of 15 amino acids.

The chain's CDR3 is CASSSPGLAGLEGFEQYF. CDR3 in DNA: TGTGCCAGCAGCTCCCCGGGACTAGCGGGACTTGAAGGCTTCGAGCAGTACTTC. The chain links TRBV5-6 to TRBJ2-7, with TRBD2 matching over 13 bases. The CDR3 is 18 residues long. V was clipped by 3 bases and J by 6 bases; unmatched bases: 15. Germline V gene data show CDR1 as SGHDT and CDR2 as YYEEEE.

J is TRBJ2-3 and V is TRBV28; either TRBD1 or TRBD2 may supply D (5 bases each). V dropped 7 bases and J dropped 0 bases, with 11 bases sitting between them. Germline V lookup: CDR1 MDHEN, CDR2 SYDVKM. CDR3 length equals 14 residues. CDR3 sequence reads: CASKRGESTDTQYF. Written as DNA, the CDR3 is TGTGCCAGCAAGCGAGGGGAGAGCACAGATACGCAGTATTTT.

This chain uses TRBV7-2 with TRBJ1-1; D unresolved. Germline V gene lookup returns CDR1 SGHTA and CDR2 FQGNSA. The V and J ends lost 1 base and 5 bases respectively, with 17 bases between them. The CDR3 has 16 amino acids. The CDR3 loop is CASSLVSRGGRTEAFF. The CDR3 region has the DNA TGTGCCAGCAGCTTAGTATCGCGGGGAGGAAGAACTGAAGCTTTCTTT. Filled out from reference TRBV7-2 and TRBJ1-1, the complete variable domain reads GAGVSQSPSNKVTEKGKDVELRCDPISGHTALYWYRQSLGQGLEFLIYFQGNSAPDKSGLPSDRFSAERTGGSVSTLTIQRTQQEDSAVYLCASSLVSRGGRTEAFFGQGTRLTVV.

The chain uses TRBV24-1 and TRBJ1-5; D may be TRBD1 (5 bases). Germline V gene lookup returns CDR1 KGHDR and CDR2 SFDVKD. Trimming took 9 bases from V and 5 from J, leaving 13 bases between them. This CDR3 contains 13 residues. CDR3 bases: TGTGCCACCCAGGGAGGAGGGCATCAGCCCCAGCATTTT. This encodes CATQGGGHQPQHF.

To note about this clone: At one boundary the junction diverges from the germline segment, which might be a read error. This chain joins TRBV28 and TRBJ1-4; D unclear. Looked up from germline, CDR1 is MDHEN and CDR2 is SYDVKM. This CDR3 contains 14 residues. The DNA for the CDR3 is TGTGCCAGCGGTTTGTCGGCAACTAATGAAAAACTGTTTTTT. Residues: CASGLSATNEKLFF. The entire variable domain, with the rest obtained from reference TRBV28 and TRBJ1-4, is as follows: DVKVTQSSRYLVKRTGEKVFLECVQDMDHENMFWYRQDPGLGLRLIYFSYDVKMKEKGDIPEGYSVSREKKERFSLILESASTNQTSMYLCASGLSATNEKLFFGSGTQLSVL.

J is TRBJ2-5 and V is TRBV9; D is unclear. This CDR3 comprises 15 residues. Germline CDR1 and CDR2: SGDLS and YYNGEE. V dropped 0 bases and J dropped 5 bases, with 14 bases sitting between them. In DNA, the CDR3 is TGTGCCAGCAGCGTAGATAGTATGGCCTGGGAGACCCAGTACTTC. Protein sequence: CASSVDSMAWETQYF. Together with reference TRBV9 and TRBJ2-5, the CDR3 gives the full variable domain: DSGVTQTPKHLITATGQRVTLRCSPRSGDLSVYWYQQSLDQGLQFLIQYYNGEERAKGNILERFSAQQFPDLHSELNLSSLELGDSALYFCASSVDSMAWETQYFGPGTRLLVL.